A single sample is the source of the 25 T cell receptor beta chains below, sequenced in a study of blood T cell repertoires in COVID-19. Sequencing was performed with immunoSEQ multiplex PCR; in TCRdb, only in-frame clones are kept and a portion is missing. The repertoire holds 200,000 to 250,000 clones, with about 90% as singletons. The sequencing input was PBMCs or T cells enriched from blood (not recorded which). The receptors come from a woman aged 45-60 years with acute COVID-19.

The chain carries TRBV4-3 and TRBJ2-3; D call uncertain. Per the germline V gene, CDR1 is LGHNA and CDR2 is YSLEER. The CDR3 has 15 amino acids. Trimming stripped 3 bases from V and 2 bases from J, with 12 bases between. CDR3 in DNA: TGCGCCAGCAGCCAGCGAAAGACTCTCACAGATACGCAGTATTTT. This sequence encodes CASSQRKTLTDTQYF.

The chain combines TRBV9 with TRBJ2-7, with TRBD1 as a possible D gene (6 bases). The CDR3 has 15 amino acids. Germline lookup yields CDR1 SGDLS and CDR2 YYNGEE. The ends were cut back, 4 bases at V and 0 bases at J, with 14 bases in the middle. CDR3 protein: CASSPRQESSYEQYF. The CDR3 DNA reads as TGTGCCAGCAGCCCACGACAGGAGAGCTCCTACGAGCAGTACTTC.

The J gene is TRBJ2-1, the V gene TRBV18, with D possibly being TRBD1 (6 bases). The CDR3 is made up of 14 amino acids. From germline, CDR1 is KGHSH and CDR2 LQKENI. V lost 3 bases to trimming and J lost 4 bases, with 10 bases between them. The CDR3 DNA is TGTGCCAGCTCACCCCAACAGGGATACAATGAGCAGTTCTTC. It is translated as CASSPQQGYNEQFF. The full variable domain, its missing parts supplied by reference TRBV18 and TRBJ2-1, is NAGVMQNPRHLVRRRGQEARLRCSPMKGHSHVYWYRQLPEEGLKFMVYLQKENIIDESGMPKERFSAEFPKEGPSILRIQQVVRGDSAAYFCASSPQQGYNEQFFGPGTRLTVL.

The CDR3 DNA follows: TGCGCCAGCAGCCCCGGACTAGCGGGAGGTCTGGCCCCAGATACGCAGTATTTT. Encoded protein: CASSPGLAGGLAPDTQYF. The chain couples TRBV5-1 to TRBJ2-3; the match to TRBD2 covers 14 bases. CDR1 is SGHRS and CDR2 is YFSETQ in the germline V gene. Trimming cost V 4 bases and J 4 bases; bases outside gene matches: 11. The CDR3 covers 18 residues. Filled out from reference TRBV5-1 and TRBJ2-3, the complete variable domain reads KAGVTQTPRYLIKTRGQQVTLSCSPISGHRSVSWYQQTPGQGLQFLFEYFSETQRNKGNFPGRFSGRQFSNSRSEMNVSTLELGDSALYLCASSPGLAGGLAPDTQYFGPGTRLTVL.

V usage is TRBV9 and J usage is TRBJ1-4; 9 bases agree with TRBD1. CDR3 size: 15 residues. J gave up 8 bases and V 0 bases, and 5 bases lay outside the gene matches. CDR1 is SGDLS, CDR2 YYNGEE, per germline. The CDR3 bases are TGTGCCAGCAGCGTAGACAGGGGGCGCGGAGAAAAACTGTTTTTT. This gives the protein CASSVDRGRGEKLFF.

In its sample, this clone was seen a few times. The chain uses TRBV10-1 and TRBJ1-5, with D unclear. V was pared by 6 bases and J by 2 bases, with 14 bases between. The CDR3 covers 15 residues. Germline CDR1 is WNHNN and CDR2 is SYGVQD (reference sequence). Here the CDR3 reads CASRRLWQGNQPQHF. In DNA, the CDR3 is TGCGCCAGCAGACGATTATGGCAGGGCAATCAGCCCCAGCATTTT.

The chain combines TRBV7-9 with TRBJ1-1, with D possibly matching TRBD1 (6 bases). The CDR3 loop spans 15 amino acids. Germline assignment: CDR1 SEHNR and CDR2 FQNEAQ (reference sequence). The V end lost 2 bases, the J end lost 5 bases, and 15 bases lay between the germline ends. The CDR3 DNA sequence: TGTGCCAGCAGCTTAATTAAGGGGGAAGGGACTGAAGCTTTCTTT. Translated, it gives CASSLIKGEGTEAFF. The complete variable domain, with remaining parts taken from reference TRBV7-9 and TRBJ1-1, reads DTGVSQNPRHKITKRGQNVTFRCDPISEHNRLYWYRQTLGQGPEFLTYFQNEAQLEKSRLLSDRFSAERPKGSFSTLEIQRTEQGDSAMYLCASSLIKGEGTEAFFGQGTRLTVV.

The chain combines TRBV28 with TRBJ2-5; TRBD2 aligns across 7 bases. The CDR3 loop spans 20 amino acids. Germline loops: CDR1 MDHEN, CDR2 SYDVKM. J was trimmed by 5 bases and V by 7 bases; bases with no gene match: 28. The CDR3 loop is CASKITAGEAYYGMVETQYF. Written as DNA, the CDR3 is TGTGCCAGCAAGATAACGGCGGGGGAGGCATATTACGGCATGGTGGAGACCCAGTACTTC. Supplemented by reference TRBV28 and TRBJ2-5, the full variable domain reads DVKVTQSSRYLVKRTGEKVFLECVQDMDHENMFWYRQDPGLGLRLIYFSYDVKMKEKGDIPEGYSVSREKKERFSLILESASTNQTSMYLCASKITAGEAYYGMVETQYFGPGTRLLVL.

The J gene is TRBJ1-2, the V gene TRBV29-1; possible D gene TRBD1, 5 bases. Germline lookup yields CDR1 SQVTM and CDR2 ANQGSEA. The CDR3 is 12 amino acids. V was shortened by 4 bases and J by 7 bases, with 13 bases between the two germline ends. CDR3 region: CSVVSLGAGYTF. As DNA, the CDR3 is TGCAGCGTTGTCTCTCTAGGGGCTGGCTACACCTTC.

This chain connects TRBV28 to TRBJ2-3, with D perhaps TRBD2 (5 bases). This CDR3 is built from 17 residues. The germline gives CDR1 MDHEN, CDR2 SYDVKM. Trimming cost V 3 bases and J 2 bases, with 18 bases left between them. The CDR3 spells CASSLDFNLETTDTQYF. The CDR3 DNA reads TGTGCCAGCAGTTTGGACTTCAACTTAGAGACCACAGATACGCAGTATTTT. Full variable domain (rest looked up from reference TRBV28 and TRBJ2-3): DVKVTQSSRYLVKRTGEKVFLECVQDMDHENMFWYRQDPGLGLRLIYFSYDVKMKEKGDIPEGYSVSREKKERFSLILESASTNQTSMYLCASSLDFNLETTDTQYFGPGTRLTVL.

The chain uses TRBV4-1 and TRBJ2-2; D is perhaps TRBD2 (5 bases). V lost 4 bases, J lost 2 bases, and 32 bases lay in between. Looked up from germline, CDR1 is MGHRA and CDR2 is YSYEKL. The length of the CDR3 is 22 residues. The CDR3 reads CASSRSPFRFSAGKGNTGELFF. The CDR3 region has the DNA TGCGCCAGCAGCCGCAGTCCTTTTAGGTTTAGTGCCGGGAAAGGTAACACCGGGGAGCTGTTTTTT.

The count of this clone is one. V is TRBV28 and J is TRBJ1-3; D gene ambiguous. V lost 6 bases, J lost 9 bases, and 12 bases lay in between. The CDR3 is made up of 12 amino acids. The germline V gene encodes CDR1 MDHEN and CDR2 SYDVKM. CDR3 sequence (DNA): TGTGCCAGCAGCCCCACCTATGGCACCATATATTTT. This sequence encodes CASSPTYGTIYF.

The CDR3 region is CASSNELATSYEQYF. In DNA, the CDR3 is TGCGCCAGCAGTAATGAGCTAGCGACCTCCTACGAGCAGTACTTC. The V call is TRBV4-1, the J call TRBJ2-7, with D possibly TRBD2 on 6 matching bases. The CDR3 extends over 15 amino acids. In germline, CDR1 is MGHRA, CDR2 YSYEKL. The ends were cut back, 6 bases at V and 0 bases at J, with 15 bases in the middle.

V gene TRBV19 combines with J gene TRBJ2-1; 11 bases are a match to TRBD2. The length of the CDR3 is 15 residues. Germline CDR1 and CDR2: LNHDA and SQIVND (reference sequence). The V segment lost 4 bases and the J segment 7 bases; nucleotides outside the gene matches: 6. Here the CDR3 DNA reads TGTGCCAGTAGTAGACTAGCGGGAAGAGGGAATGAGCAGTTCTTC. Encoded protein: CASSRLAGRGNEQFF.

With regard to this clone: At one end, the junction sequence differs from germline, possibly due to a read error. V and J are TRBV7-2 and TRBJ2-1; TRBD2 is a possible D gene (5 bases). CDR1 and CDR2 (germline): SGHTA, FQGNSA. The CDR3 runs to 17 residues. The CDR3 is CASSVAPQRRSYNEQFF. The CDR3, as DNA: TGTGCCAGCAGCGTAGCCCCTCAGCGGAGGTCCTACAATGAGCAGTTCTTC.

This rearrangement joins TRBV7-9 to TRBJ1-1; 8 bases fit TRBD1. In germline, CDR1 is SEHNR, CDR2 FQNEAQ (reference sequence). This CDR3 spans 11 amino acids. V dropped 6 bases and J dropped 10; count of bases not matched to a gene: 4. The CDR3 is CASRRTGGAFF. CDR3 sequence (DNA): TGTGCCAGCAGAAGAACAGGGGGAGCTTTCTTT. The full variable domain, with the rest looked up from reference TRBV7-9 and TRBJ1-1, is DTGVSQNPRHKITKRGQNVTFRCDPISEHNRLYWYRQTLGQGPEFLTYFQNEAQLEKSRLLSDRFSAERPKGSFSTLEIQRTEQGDSAMYLCASRRTGGAFFGQGTRLTVV.

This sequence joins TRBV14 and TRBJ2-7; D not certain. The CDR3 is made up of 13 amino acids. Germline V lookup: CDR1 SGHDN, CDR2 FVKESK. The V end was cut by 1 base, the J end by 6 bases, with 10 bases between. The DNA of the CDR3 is TGTGCCAGCAGCCAAGGGTCCACTGGCGAGCAGTACTTC. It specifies CASSQGSTGEQYF.

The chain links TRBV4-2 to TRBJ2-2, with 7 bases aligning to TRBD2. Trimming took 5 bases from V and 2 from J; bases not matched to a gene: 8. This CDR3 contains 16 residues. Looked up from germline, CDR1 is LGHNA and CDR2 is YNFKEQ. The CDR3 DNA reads TGTGCCAGCAGCTCCCTTGGCGGGGGAAACACCGGGGAGCTGTTTTTT. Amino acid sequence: CASSSLGGGNTGELFF.

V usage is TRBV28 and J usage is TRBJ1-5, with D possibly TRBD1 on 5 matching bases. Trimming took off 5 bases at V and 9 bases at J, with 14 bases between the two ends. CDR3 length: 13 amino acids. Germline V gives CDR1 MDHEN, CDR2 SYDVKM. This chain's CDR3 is CASSPGGIRPQHF. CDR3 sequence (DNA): TGTGCCAGCAGTCCGGGGGGTATCCGGCCCCAGCATTTT.

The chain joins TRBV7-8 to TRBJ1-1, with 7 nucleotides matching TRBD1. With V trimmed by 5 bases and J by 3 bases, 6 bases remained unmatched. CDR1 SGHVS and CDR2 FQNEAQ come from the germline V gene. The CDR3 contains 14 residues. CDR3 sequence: CASSVRDSHTEAFF. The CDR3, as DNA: TGTGCCAGCAGCGTCCGGGACAGTCACACTGAAGCTTTCTTT. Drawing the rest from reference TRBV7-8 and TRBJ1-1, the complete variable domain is GAGVSQSPRYKVAKRGQDVALRCDPISGHVSLFWYQQALGQGPEFLTYFQNEAQLDKSGLPSDRFFAERPEGSVSTLKIQRTQQEDSAVYLCASSVRDSHTEAFFGQGTRLTVV.

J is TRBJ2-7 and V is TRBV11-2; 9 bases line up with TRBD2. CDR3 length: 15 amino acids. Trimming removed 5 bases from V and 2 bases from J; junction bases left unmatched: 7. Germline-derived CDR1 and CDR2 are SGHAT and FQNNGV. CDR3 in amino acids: CASSPLTSGTYEQYF. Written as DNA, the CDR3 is TGTGCCAGCAGCCCGCTGACTAGCGGAACCTACGAGCAGTACTTC.

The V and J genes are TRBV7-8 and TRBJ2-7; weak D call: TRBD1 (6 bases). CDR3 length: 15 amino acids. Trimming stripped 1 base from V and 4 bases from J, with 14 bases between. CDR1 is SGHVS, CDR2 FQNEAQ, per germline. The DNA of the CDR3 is TGTGCCAGCAGCTTAGGGAAGCAGGGGACGTACGAGCAGTACTTC. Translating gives CASSLGKQGTYEQYF.

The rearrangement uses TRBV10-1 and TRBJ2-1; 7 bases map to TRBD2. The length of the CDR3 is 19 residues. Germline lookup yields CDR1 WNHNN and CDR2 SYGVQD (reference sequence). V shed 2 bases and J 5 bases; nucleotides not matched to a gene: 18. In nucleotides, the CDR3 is TGCGCCAGCAGTGAGCGCCAAGGGCGGGGGAGAGGATTCAACAATGAGCAGTTCTTC. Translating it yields CASSERQGRGRGFNNEQFF.

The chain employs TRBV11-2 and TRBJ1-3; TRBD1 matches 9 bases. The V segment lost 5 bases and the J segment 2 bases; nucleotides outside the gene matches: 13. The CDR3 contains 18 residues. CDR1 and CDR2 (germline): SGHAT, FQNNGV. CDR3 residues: CASSPGPGQGMTGNTIYF. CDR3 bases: TGTGCCAGCAGCCCTGGGCCGGGACAGGGTATGACTGGAAACACCATATATTTT.

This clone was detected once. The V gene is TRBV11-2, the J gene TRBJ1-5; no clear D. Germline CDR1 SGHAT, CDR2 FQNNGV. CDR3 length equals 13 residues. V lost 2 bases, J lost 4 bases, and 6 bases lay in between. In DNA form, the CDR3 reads TGTGCCAGCAGCTTATCCCCGAATCAGCCCCAGCATTTT. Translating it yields CASSLSPNQPQHF.